The 29 T cell receptor beta chains below come from one sample, sequenced in a study of T cell repertoires in cytomegalovirus infection. TCRdb re-analysed the reads in MiXCR, keeping a single row per CDR3 protein. Here the sample spans approximately 76,000 distinct CDR3 sequences, around 40% being singletons. No antigen has been identified for these receptors. This material consisted of CD8+ T cells from cultured PBMCs, taken from culture after CMV antigen stimulation. The receptor source for this set is a human donor in good health (CMV status not recorded). Some clones in this sample may be carry-over from other donors' samples.

The chain uses TRBV7-2 and TRBJ2-7; 8 bases align to TRBD1. Per germline, CDR1 SGHTA and CDR2 FQGNSA. The CDR3 runs 15 residues. The V and J ends lost 5 bases and 2 bases, in that order; junction bases with no gene match: 8. CDR3 DNA: TGTGCCAGCAGCCCAGTGGACAGGGCACCCTACGAGCAGTACTTC. Its translation: CASSPVDRAPYEQYF.

V is TRBV12-3 or TRBV12-4 and J is TRBJ2-1; D possibly corresponds to TRBD2 (7 bases). Trimming stripped 3 bases from V and 6 bases from J, with 12 bases between. The CDR3 sequence is 14 residues long. The CDR3 sequence is CASSFGGPGNEQFF. In DNA form, the CDR3 reads TGTGCCAGCAGTTTCGGGGGGCCGGGCAATGAGCAGTTCTTC.

V and J are TRBV13 and TRBJ2-1; possible D gene TRBD1, 6 bases. With 5 bases removed from V and 2 bases from J, the gap between germline ends came to 13 bases. Germline V gene lookup returns CDR1 PRHDT and CDR2 FYEKMQ (reference sequence). The CDR3 has 15 amino acids. CDR3 sequence (DNA): TGTGCCAGCAGCGAACAGGGTGGGACCTACAATGAGCAGTTCTTC. Amino acid sequence: CASSEQGGTYNEQFF.

The CDR3 DNA reads TGCGCCAGCAGCCAGGGACAGGGGAAGGAAGCTTTCTTT. Translating gives CASSQGQGKEAFF. J is TRBJ1-1 and V is TRBV4-1, with TRBD1 identical over 10 bases. Germline-derived CDR1 and CDR2 are MGHRA and YSYEKL. Trimming cost V 3 bases and J 8 bases; bases outside gene matches: 3. This CDR3 spans 13 amino acids.

This clonotype was seen a handful of times. V and J are TRBV7-6 and TRBJ1-6; possible D gene TRBD1, 5 bases. Trimming took 1 base from V and 9 from J, leaving 10 bases between them. There are 14 residues in the CDR3. Germline V gene data show CDR1 as SGHVS and CDR2 as FNYEAQ. The CDR3 region has the DNA TGTGCCAGCAGCTTAGGTGGGGGGTCTTCACCCCTCCACTTT. Its protein product is CASSLGGGSSPLHF.

Concerning this clonotype: This could be a read error, since a much larger clone is one nucleotide away. The chain recombines TRBV5-6 with TRBJ2-1; tentatively, D is TRBD2 (5 bases). This CDR3 has 15 amino acids. The V gene's germline CDR1 is SGHDT and CDR2 YYEEEE. Trimming cost V 0 bases and J 11 bases, with 18 bases left between them. DNA for the CDR3: TGTGCCAGCAGCTTGGTATTAGCGAGTGTTAATCAGCAGTTCTTC. This sequence encodes CASSLVLASVNQQFF.

This clonotype showed up just a few times. V usage is TRBV9 and J usage is TRBJ1-5; D might be TRBD1 (5 bases). V lost 4 bases and J 2 bases, leaving 25 bases between the germline ends. The germline CDR1 and CDR2 sequences are SGDLS and YYNGEE. This CDR3 has 19 amino acids. The CDR3 DNA is TGTGCCAGCAGCCCAGATGGGAGTTGGGGGTTTAGCGGCAATCAGCCCCAGCATTTT. It encodes CASSPDGSWGFSGNQPQHF. Full variable domain (rest looked up from reference TRBV9 and TRBJ1-5): DSGVTQTPKHLITATGQRVTLRCSPRSGDLSVYWYQQSLDQGLQFLIQYYNGEERAKGNILERFSAQQFPDLHSELNLSSLELGDSALYFCASSPDGSWGFSGNQPQHFGDGTRLSIL.

This clonotype was detected only a few times. The chain employs TRBV7-8 and TRBJ1-6; 9 nucleotides match TRBD1. The CDR3 runs 14 residues. Germline V gene lookup returns CDR1 SGHVS and CDR2 FQNEAQ. The V and J ends lost 9 bases and 10 bases, in that order; junction bases with no gene match: 10. DNA of the CDR3: TGTGCCAGTGCCCTCCCCACAGGGGGCTCACCCCTCCACTTT. Its protein product is CASALPTGGSPLHF.

The chain has TRBV5-4 and TRBJ1-6; TRBD1 aligns across 7 bases. Germline V CDR1 and CDR2: SGHNT, YYREEE (reference sequence). J lost 7 bases, V lost 4 bases, and 8 bases had no gene match. This CDR3 is 15 amino acids long. The CDR3, as DNA: TGTGCCAGCAGCCCACGGACAGGAGAAAATTCACCCCTCCACTTT. It codes for CASSPRTGENSPLHF.

The chain couples TRBV12-3 or TRBV12-4 to TRBJ2-3; TRBD2 matches 15 bases. The CDR3 runs to 17 residues. V gave up 6 bases and J gave up 0 bases; unmatched junction bases: 4. Written as DNA, the CDR3 is TGTGCCAGCAGGGGACTAGCGGGAGGAACTAGCACAGATACGCAGTATTTT. Residues: CASRGLAGGTSTDTQYF.

The V call is TRBV11-3, the J call TRBJ2-3; 8 bases line up with TRBD1. Per the germline V gene, CDR1 is SGHNT and CDR2 is YENEEA. The CDR3 loop spans 15 amino acids. The V gene end was trimmed by 1 base and the J gene end by 4 bases; junction bases not matched to a gene: 4. The CDR3 is CASSLGTGMADTQYF. The CDR3 DNA reads as TGTGCCAGCAGCTTAGGGACAGGGATGGCAGATACGCAGTATTTT.

This clonotype was seen only a few times. The chain carries TRBV7-8 and TRBJ1-5; D might be TRBD1 (5 bases). From germline, CDR1 is SGHVS and CDR2 FQNEAQ. The germline V and J ends were trimmed by 1 base and 4 bases, with 11 bases remaining between them. The length of the CDR3 is 15 residues. CDR3 DNA sequence: TGTGCCAGCAGCTTAGTCCCTGGGGGAAATCAGCCCCAGCATTTT. This codes for CASSLVPGGNQPQHF.

The chain employs TRBV7-6 and TRBJ2-5, with TRBD2 as a possible D gene (5 bases). This CDR3 contains 15 residues. Germline assignment: CDR1 SGHVS and CDR2 FNYEAQ. Between the trimmed V and J ends, which lost 5 bases and 5 bases, there was a span of 18 bases. CDR3 sequence: CASSLGVEKTETQYF. The CDR3 DNA is TGTGCCAGCAGCCTCGGGGTGGAGAAGACGGAGACCCAGTACTTC.

This clonotype came up once. This CDR3 is CASSPFVGFVGEREQFF. As DNA, the CDR3 is TGTGCCAGCAGCCCATTTGTCGGATTCGTGGGCGAGCGAGAGCAGTTCTTC. The gene calls are TRBV7-2 and TRBJ2-1; D gene unclear. Germline-derived CDR1 and CDR2 are SGHTA and FQGNSA. Between the trimmed V and J ends, which lost 5 bases and 10 bases, there was a span of 27 bases. This CDR3 has 17 residues.

This clonotype was found a few times. The CDR3 here is CASSQDPVGRAGQETQYF. The CDR3 region has the DNA TGTGCCAGCAGCCAAGACCCGGTGGGAAGGGCGGGGCAAGAGACCCAGTACTTC. The chain has TRBV4-2 and TRBJ2-5, with D possibly being TRBD2 (6 bases). This CDR3 comprises 18 residues. The germline gives CDR1 LGHNA, CDR2 YNFKEQ. Trimming took off 0 bases at V and 2 bases at J, with 19 bases between the two ends.

The chain joins TRBV6-1 to TRBJ2-1, with a possible D match to TRBD2 (5 bases). The CDR3 sequence is 15 residues long. The germline CDR1 and CDR2 sequences are MNHNS and SASEGT. V gave up 8 bases and J gave up 6 bases, with 20 bases separating them. The CDR3 coding sequence is TGTGCCAGCGAGCCTCAAGGGAGCGTATCCAATGAGCAGTTCTTC. It codes for CASEPQGSVSNEQFF.

The gene calls are TRBV25-1 and TRBJ2-5; a possible D gene is TRBD1 (5 bases). The length of the CDR3 is 14 residues. With 8 bases removed from V and 2 bases from J, the gap between germline ends came to 15 bases. In germline, CDR1 is MGHDK, CDR2 SYGVNS. The CDR3 spells CASRKNRPQETQYF. The CDR3 DNA reads as TGTGCCAGCCGAAAAAACAGGCCTCAAGAGACCCAGTACTTC.

This clonotype was recorded once. This chain connects TRBV5-1 to TRBJ2-4; 7 bases are a match to TRBD1. J gave up 5 bases and V 7 bases, and 12 bases lay outside the gene matches. Germline V CDR1 and CDR2: SGHRS, YFSETQ. This CDR3 is built from 15 residues. CDR3 sequence reads: CASSTYRGRENIQYF. CDR3 in DNA: TGCGCCAGCTCAACCTACAGGGGTAGGGAAAACATTCAGTACTTC.

This chain uses TRBV4-1 with TRBJ1-5; possibly TRBD1 for D (6 bases). The CDR3 runs to 17 residues. The ends were cut back, 0 bases at V and 2 bases at J, with 14 bases in the middle. CDR1 is MGHRA, CDR2 YSYEKL, per germline. CDR3 residues: CASSQDGGLPRNQPQHF. DNA for the CDR3: TGCGCCAGCAGCCAAGATGGGGGCCTTCCGCGCAATCAGCCCCAGCATTTT.

This chain uses TRBV2 with TRBJ2-3; 7 positions match TRBD2. With V trimmed by 7 bases and J by 2 bases, 18 bases remained unmatched. This CDR3 has 18 amino acids. Looked up from germline, CDR1 is SNHLY and CDR2 is FYNNEI. Here the CDR3 DNA reads TGTGCCAGCACCGAAACCGTATTAGCGGGTTGGACCACAGATACGCAGTATTTT. Its protein product is CASTETVLAGWTTDTQYF. Combining the CDR3 with reference TRBV2 and TRBJ2-3 gives the whole variable domain EPEVTQTPSHQVTQMGQEVILRCVPISNHLYFYWYRQILGQKVEFLVSFYNNEISEKSEIFDDQFSVERPDGSNFTLKIRSTKLEDSAMYFCASTETVLAGWTTDTQYFGPGTRLTVL.

The sample holds a few counts of this clonotype. J is TRBJ1-1 and V is TRBV11-2; D gene unclear. The CDR3 is 15 residues long. V gave up 0 bases and J gave up 0 bases, with 8 bases separating them. CDR1 is SGHAT, CDR2 FQNNGV, per germline. The CDR3 coding sequence is TGTGCCAGCAGCTTAGACAGCTACATGAACACTGAAGCTTTCTTT. This translates into CASSLDSYMNTEAFF.

The chain employs TRBV6-2 or TRBV6-3 and TRBJ2-1, with D possibly being TRBD1 or TRBD2 (5 bases each). This CDR3 is built from 17 residues. The V gene's germline CDR1 is MNHEY and CDR2 SVGEGT. Between the trimmed V and J ends, which lost 0 bases and 10 bases, there was a span of 22 bases. CDR3 bases: TGTGCCAGCAGTTACTCGAGGGGCAGGGCATCGGTTGGCGAGCAGTTCTTC. Translation gives CASSYSRGRASVGEQFF.

A word on this clonotype: A read error may account for a junction end that differs from germline. The chain combines TRBV27 with TRBJ2-3; D is possibly TRBD2 (6 bases). The CDR3 runs 16 residues. Germline-derived CDR1 and CDR2 are MNHEY and SMNVEV (reference sequence). The CDR3 here is CASSLSGTQRADTQYF. The CDR3 bases are TGTGCCAGCAGTCTATCCGGGACTCAGAGGGCAGATACGCAGTATTTT.

This clonotype was detected only a few times. This chain connects TRBV7-2 to TRBJ2-6; no reliable D call. The CDR3 is 15 amino acids. Germline V gene data show CDR1 as SGHTA and CDR2 as FQGNSA. V lost 5 bases and J lost 0, with 8 bases in between. CDR3 residues: CASSPRASGANVLTF. DNA for the CDR3: TGTGCCAGCAGCCCCCGGGCCTCTGGGGCCAACGTCCTGACTTTC.

The chain uses TRBV20-1 and TRBJ2-3; no firm D call. The CDR3 consists of 12 residues. Germline-derived CDR1 and CDR2 are DFQATT and SNEGSKA (reference sequence). Trimming took off 0 bases at V and 7 bases at J, with 8 bases between the two ends. CDR3 in amino acids: CSARDIGYTQYF. Here the CDR3 DNA reads TGCAGTGCTAGAGATATCGGTTATACGCAGTATTTT.

The V call is TRBV6-1, the J call TRBJ2-7; D possibly corresponds to TRBD1 (5 bases). The CDR3 is 13 amino acids. With 3 bases removed from V and 3 bases from J, the gap between germline ends came to 9 bases. Germline CDR1 is MNHNS and CDR2 is SASEGT. CDR3 sequence: CASSETAFYEQYF. CDR3 bases: TGTGCCAGCAGTGAGACAGCCTTCTACGAGCAGTACTTC.

The chain combines TRBV14 with TRBJ2-7; tentative D call: TRBD1 (6 bases). Trimming stripped 1 base from V and 4 bases from J, with 11 bases between. CDR1 and CDR2 from the germline V gene are SGHDN and FVKESK. The CDR3 contains 14 residues. This CDR3 reads CASSQVDRRYEQYF. In nucleotides, the CDR3 is TGTGCCAGCAGCCAAGTTGACAGGCGATACGAGCAGTACTTC.

The chain carries TRBV6-6 and TRBJ1-5, with a possible D match to TRBD1 (6 bases). CDR3 size: 15 residues. Germline V gene lookup returns CDR1 MNHNY and CDR2 SVGAGI (reference sequence). Trimming pared 8 bases from V and 3 bases from J, leaving 17 bases between. The chain's CDR3 is CASGGGRTSNQPQHF. The DNA of the CDR3 is TGTGCCAGCGGGGGGGGCCGCACCTCCAATCAGCCCCAGCATTTT.

This clonotype was seen only a few times. The J gene is TRBJ1-1, the V gene TRBV12-3 or TRBV12-4; D might be TRBD1 (5 bases). V was shortened by 1 base and J by 2 bases, with 8 bases between the two germline ends. The CDR3 contains 14 residues. The chain's CDR3 is CASSLVGVNTEAFF. In nucleotides, the CDR3 is TGTGCCAGCAGTTTAGTGGGGGTTAACACTGAAGCTTTCTTT.